This record covers a single T cell receptor beta chain. A much larger clone differs by one base, so this may be a read error. Using a CD8+CD4-CCR7+CD45RA+ phenotype, naive CD8 T cells were sorted. These data come from a study of molecular identifiers for immune sequencing clone quantification. TCRdb processed the PCR reads anew with MiXCR; each CDR3 protein has one entry. Altogether approximately 500,000 distinct CDR3 sequences are present, about 21% being singletons, with the ten largest covering approximately 0.84%. With 1 base removed from V and 0 bases from J, the gap between germline ends came to 9 bases. The CDR3 sequence is 15 residues long. Germline loops: CDR1 MNHNS, CDR2 SASEGT.

This chain uses TRBV6-1 with TRBJ1-1; a weak D match, TRBD1 (5 bases). Sequenced material: naive CD8+ T cells from blood, with Jurkat cell RNA spiked in. Subset described: FACS-sorted CD8+CD4-CCR7+CD45RA+ naive T cells. The receptor was isolated from a human donor in good health. Some libraries in this study had Jurkat cell RNA spiked in. The CDR3 DNA reads as TGTGCCAGCAGTGAAGGGATAGGGGTGAACACTGAAGCTTTCTTT. Translating gives CASSEGIGVNTEAFF.